Here is one T cell receptor beta chain with its context. The table came from immunoSEQ multiplex PCR; TCRdb's copy has only in-frame clones and leaves some out. The sample yields about 98,000 clones, approximately 91% seen once. This entry comes from a study of OX40 agonist ivuxolimab in advanced cancers. Germline V gene lookup returns CDR1 MNHEY and CDR2 SVGAGI. The V end lost 0 bases, the J end lost 7 bases, and 10 bases lay between the germline ends. The CDR3 is 15 residues long. This sequence joins TRBV6-5 and TRBJ1-6, with a weak D call TRBD1 (6 bases). This clonotype originated in an adult with an advanced solid tumor such as melanoma, head and neck, liver or kidney cancer. The sequencing used CD4+ or CD8+ T cells sorted from blood, collected in a trial of the OX40 agonist ivuxolimab. The CDR3: CASSYSSTGNSPLHF. The CDR3 DNA follows: TGTGCCAGCAGTTACTCGAGTACAGGGAATTCACCCCTCCACTTT.